Below, 4 T cell receptor beta chains from the same sample are listed, as sequenced in a study of T cells after yellow fever vaccination. TCRdb reanalysed the 5' RACE reads using MiXCR and keeps one entry per CDR3 protein. The sample holds a few hundred thousand distinct CDR3 sequences, less than 20% seen once. This sample comprised PBMCs, obtained around 5 days after the first yellow fever vaccination. The source is a man between 18 and 35 years old who received the YFV17D yellow fever vaccine.

The V call is TRBV5-1, the J call TRBJ2-7; TRBD1 might be the D (5 bases). Germline loops: CDR1 SGHRS, CDR2 YFSETQ. Trimming pared 5 bases from V and 5 bases from J, leaving 23 bases between. There are 16 residues in the CDR3. The CDR3 protein is CASSGPPRASLNEQYF. The DNA of the CDR3 is TGCGCCAGCAGTGGCCCCCCCAGGGCCTCCCTTAACGAGCAGTACTTC.

In this sample, this clonotype turned up many times. V usage is TRBV9 and J usage is TRBJ2-2; D gene uncertain. With 2 bases removed from V and 0 bases from J, the gap between germline ends came to 11 bases. Germline CDR1 is SGDLS and CDR2 is YYNGEE. This CDR3 spans 16 amino acids. In DNA, the CDR3 is TGTGCCAGCAGCGTTGTCTCCAACCCGAACACCGGGGAGCTGTTTTTT. As protein: CASSVVSNPNTGELFF.

This clonotype turned up a few times. The chain recombines TRBV19 with TRBJ2-1, with D perhaps assigned TRBD1 or TRBD2 (6 bases each). Germline V lookup: CDR1 LNHDA, CDR2 SQIVND (reference sequence). Trimming pared 9 bases from V and 0 bases from J, leaving 12 bases between. The CDR3 is made up of 14 amino acids. The CDR3 DNA reads as TGTGCCAGCGGGGGCACACGCTCCTACAATGAGCAGTTCTTC. It translates to CASGGTRSYNEQFF.

The rearrangement joins TRBV7-2 to TRBJ2-3; perhaps D is TRBD1 or TRBD2 (6 bases each). This CDR3 region has 15 residues. Germline lookup yields CDR1 SGHTA and CDR2 FQGNSA. V dropped 1 base and J dropped 0 bases, with 8 bases sitting between them. CDR3 sequence reads: CASSLVGGSTDTQYF. CDR3 DNA: TGTGCCAGCAGCTTAGTGGGGGGCAGCACAGATACGCAGTATTTT.